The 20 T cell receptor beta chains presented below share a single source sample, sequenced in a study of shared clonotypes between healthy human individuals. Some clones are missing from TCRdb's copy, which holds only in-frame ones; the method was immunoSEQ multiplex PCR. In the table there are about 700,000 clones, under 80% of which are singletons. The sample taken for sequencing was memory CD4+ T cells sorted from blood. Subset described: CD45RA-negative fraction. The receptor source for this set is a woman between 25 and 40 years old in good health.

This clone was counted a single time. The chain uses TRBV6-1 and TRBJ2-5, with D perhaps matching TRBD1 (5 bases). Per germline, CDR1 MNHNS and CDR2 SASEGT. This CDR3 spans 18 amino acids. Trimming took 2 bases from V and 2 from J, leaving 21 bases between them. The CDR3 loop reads CASSEMTVFWTRQETQYF. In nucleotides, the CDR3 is TGTGCCAGCAGTGAAATGACAGTTTTTTGGACCCGACAAGAGACCCAGTACTTC.

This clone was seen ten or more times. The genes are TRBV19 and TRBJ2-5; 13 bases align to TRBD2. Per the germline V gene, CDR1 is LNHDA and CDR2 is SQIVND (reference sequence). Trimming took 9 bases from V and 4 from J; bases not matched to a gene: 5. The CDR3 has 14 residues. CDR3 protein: CASRLAGGTETQYF. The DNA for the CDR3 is TGTGCCAGCCGACTAGCGGGGGGAACAGAGACCCAGTACTTC.

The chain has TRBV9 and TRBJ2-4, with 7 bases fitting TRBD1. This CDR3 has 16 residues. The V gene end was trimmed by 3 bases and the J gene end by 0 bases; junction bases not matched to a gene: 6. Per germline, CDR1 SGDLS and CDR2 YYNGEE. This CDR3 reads CASSETGNLAKNIQYF. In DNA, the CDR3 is TGTGCCAGCAGCGAGACAGGGAACCTAGCCAAAAACATTCAGTACTTC.

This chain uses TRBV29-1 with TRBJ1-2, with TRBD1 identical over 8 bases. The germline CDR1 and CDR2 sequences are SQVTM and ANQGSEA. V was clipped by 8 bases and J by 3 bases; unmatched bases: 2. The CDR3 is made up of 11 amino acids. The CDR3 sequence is CSLGQDYGYTF. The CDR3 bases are TGCAGCCTGGGACAGGACTATGGCTACACCTTC.

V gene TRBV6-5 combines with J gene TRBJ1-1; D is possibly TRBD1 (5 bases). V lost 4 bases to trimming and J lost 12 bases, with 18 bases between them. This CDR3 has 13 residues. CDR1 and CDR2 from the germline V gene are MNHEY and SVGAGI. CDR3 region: CASSFSGTATSFF. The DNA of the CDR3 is TGTGCCAGCAGTTTCTCCGGGACGGCGACGTCTTTCTTT.

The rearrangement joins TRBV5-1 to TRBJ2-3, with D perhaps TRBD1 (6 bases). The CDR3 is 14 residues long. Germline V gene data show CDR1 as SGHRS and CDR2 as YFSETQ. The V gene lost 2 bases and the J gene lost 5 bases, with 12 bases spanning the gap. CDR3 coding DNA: TGCGCCAGCAGCTTAGAAGGGGGTGGAGATACGCAGTATTTT. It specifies CASSLEGGGDTQYF.

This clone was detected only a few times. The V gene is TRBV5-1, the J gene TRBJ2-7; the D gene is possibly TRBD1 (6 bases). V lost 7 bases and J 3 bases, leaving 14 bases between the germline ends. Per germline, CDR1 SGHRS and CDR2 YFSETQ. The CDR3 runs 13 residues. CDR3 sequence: CASGEQGSYEQYF. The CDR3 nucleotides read TGCGCCAGCGGCGAACAGGGAAGCTACGAGCAGTACTTC.

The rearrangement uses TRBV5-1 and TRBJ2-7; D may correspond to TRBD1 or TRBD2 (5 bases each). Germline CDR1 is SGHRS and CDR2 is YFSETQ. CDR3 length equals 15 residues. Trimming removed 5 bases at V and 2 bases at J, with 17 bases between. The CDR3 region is CASRRSGTETYEQYF. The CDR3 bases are TGCGCCAGCAGGCGGTCCGGGACGGAAACCTACGAGCAGTACTTC.

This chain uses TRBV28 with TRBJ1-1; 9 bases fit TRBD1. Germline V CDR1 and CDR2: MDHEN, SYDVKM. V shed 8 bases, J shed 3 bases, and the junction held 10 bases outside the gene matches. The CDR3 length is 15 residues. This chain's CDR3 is CASSYTGQGYTEAFF. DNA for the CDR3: TGTGCCAGCTCCTATACGGGACAGGGTTACACTGAAGCTTTCTTT.

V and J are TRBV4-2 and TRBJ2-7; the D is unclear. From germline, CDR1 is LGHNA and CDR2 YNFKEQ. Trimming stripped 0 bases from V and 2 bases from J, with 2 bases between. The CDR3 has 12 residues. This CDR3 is CASSQETYEQYF. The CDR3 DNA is TGTGCCAGCAGCCAAGAAACCTACGAGCAGTACTTC.

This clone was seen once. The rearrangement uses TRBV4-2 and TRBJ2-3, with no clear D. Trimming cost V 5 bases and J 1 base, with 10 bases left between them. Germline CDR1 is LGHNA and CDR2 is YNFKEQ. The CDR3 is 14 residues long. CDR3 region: CASSFPSGTDTQYF. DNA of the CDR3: TGTGCCAGCAGCTTCCCCAGCGGCACAGATACGCAGTATTTT.

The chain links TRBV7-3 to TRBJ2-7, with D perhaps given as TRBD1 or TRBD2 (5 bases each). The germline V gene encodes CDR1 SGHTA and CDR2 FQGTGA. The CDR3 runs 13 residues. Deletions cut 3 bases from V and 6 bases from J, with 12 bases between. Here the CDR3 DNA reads TGTGCCAGCAGCTTCCCCCCGGGGCCCGAGCAGTACTTC. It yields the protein CASSFPPGPEQYF.

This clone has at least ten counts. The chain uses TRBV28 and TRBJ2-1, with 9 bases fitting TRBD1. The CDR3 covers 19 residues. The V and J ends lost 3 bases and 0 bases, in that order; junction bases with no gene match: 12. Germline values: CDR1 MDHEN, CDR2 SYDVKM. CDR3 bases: TGTGCCAGCAGTTTCGACCGACAGGGGGAGAATTCCTCCTACAATGAGCAGTTCTTC. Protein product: CASSFDRQGENSSYNEQFF.

The CDR3 nucleotides read TGCGCCAGCAGCCAAGAGGCGGCGGGAAAACGCAATGAGCAGTTCTTC. This translates into CASSQEAAGKRNEQFF. The V and J genes are TRBV4-1 and TRBJ2-1; D possibly corresponds to TRBD2 (6 bases). The CDR3 extends over 16 amino acids. V was shortened by 0 bases and J by 6 bases, with 15 bases between the two germline ends. Germline V gives CDR1 MGHRA, CDR2 YSYEKL.

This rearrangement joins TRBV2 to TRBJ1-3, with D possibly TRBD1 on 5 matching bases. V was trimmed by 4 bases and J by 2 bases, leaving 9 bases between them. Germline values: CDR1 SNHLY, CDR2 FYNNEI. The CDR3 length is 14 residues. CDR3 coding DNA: TGTGCCAGCAGTGTTGAGGGGCCTGGAAACACCATATATTTT. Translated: CASSVEGPGNTIYF.

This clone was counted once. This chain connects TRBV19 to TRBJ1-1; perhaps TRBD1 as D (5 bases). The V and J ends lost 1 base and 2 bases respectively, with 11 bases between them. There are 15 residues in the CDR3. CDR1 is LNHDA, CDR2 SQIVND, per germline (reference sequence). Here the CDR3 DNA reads TGTGCCAGTAGTATAGGAGGGACGCTCAACACTGAAGCTTTCTTT. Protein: CASSIGGTLNTEAFF. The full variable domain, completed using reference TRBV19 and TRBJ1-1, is DGGITQSPKYLFRKEGQNVTLSCEQNLNHDAMYWYRQDPGQGLRLIYYSQIVNDFQKGDIAEGYSVSREKKESFPLTVTSAQKNPTAFYLCASSIGGTLNTEAFFGQGTRLTVV.

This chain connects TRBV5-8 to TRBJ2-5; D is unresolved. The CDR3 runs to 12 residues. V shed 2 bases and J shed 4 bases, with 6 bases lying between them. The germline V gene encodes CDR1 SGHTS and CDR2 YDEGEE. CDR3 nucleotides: TGTGCCAGCAGCTTCCAGTCAGAGACCCAGTACTTC. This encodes CASSFQSETQYF.

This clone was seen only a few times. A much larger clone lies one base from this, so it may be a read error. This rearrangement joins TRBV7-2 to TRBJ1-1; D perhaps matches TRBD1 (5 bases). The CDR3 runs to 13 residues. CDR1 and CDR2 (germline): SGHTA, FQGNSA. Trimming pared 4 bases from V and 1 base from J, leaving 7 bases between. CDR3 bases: TGTGCCAGCAGCTGGGGACGGAACACTGAAGCTTTCTTT. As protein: CASSWGRNTEAFF. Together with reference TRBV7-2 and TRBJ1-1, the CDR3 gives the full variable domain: GAGVSQSPSNKVTEKGKDVELRCDPISGHTALYWYRQSLGQGLEFLIYFQGNSAPDKSGLPSDRFSAERTGGSVSTLTIQRTQQEDSAVYLCASSWGRNTEAFFGQGTRLTVV.

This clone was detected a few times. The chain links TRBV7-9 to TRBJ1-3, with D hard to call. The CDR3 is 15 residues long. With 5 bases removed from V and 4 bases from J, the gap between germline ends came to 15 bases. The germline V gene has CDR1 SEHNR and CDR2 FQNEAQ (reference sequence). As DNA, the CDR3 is TGTGCCAGCAGCAAACCACGGGGTTCAGGAAACACCATATATTTT. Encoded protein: CASSKPRGSGNTIYF.

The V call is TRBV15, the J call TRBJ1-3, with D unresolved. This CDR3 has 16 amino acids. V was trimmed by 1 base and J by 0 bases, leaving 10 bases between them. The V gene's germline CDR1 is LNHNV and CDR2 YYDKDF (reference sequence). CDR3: CATSRGRGSSGNTIYF. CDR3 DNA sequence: TGTGCCACCAGCAGAGGTCGCGGCAGCTCTGGAAACACCATATATTTT.